The present T cell receptor beta chain was sequenced within a study of CXCR3-negative and CXCR3-positive naive CD8 T cells. Study in general: With about 1.5 +/- 0.3 million reads per library, the TRB reads numbered around 140 million in total. Study outcomes and limitations: Naive cells that were CXCR3-negative or CXCR3-positive used TRBV-TRBJ genes alike, while memory cells diverged. Diversity was high in both naive subsets and much lower in memory cells. In CXCR3-positive naive cells, the TRB CDR3s were more hydrophobic than in CXCR3-negative naive cells.

Comment on this clonotype: No antigen is known for it.

The study made its TRB cDNA libraries by 5' RACE, adding UMI labels. TCRdb reprocessed the 5' RACE reads and keeps a single row for each CDR3 protein, giving no DNA. This table lists over 100,000 distinct CDR3 sequences. This CDR3 is 15 amino acids long. Germline V lookup: CDR1 LGHNA, CDR2 YSLEER. The chain carries TRBV4-3 and TRBJ2-7; TCRdb proposes TRBD1, but this gene call is untestable without DNA. The sequencing sample was made of naive CXCR3- CD8+ T cells from blood. Subset indicated: CD45RO-CCR7+CD27+CD95- naive CD8+ T cells lacking CXCR3 (TNR3-). This TCR was recovered from a human donor in good health. Some clones in this sample may be carry-over from other donors' samples. The CDR3 sequence: CASSQDRQPTYEQYF.